This T cell receptor (beta chain) is from a study of blood T cell repertoires in COVID-19. Study details: The origin of the acute and convalescent COVID-19 samples was the United States, Italy and Spain. In each case, the material was cDNA or gDNA derived from T cells, B-cell-depleted T cells, or PBMCs.

Authors' data handling: Nucleated cell counts were estimated from reference gene primer amplification. Only in-frame clones appear in the TCRdb table, and some are missing; sequencing was by immunoSEQ multiplex PCR. That table is the source of V, J and clone size, and D and trimming were worked out from the DNA. The sample has roughly 200,000 clones, around 80% seen once. This clone was counted a few times. Trimming removed 0 bases at V and 5 bases at J, with 11 bases between. The CDR3 length is 15 residues. The germline V gene has CDR1 MNHNY and CDR2 SVGAGI (reference sequence). The rearrangement uses TRBV6-6 and TRBJ1-5; unclear D gene. This sequence originates from a woman at least 80 years old with active or convalescent COVID-19. The sequenced sample consisted of peripheral blood. CDR3 protein: CASSYSARMDQPQHF. The CDR3 coding sequence is TGTGCCAGCAGTTACTCGGCCCGTATGGATCAGCCCCAGCATTTT.